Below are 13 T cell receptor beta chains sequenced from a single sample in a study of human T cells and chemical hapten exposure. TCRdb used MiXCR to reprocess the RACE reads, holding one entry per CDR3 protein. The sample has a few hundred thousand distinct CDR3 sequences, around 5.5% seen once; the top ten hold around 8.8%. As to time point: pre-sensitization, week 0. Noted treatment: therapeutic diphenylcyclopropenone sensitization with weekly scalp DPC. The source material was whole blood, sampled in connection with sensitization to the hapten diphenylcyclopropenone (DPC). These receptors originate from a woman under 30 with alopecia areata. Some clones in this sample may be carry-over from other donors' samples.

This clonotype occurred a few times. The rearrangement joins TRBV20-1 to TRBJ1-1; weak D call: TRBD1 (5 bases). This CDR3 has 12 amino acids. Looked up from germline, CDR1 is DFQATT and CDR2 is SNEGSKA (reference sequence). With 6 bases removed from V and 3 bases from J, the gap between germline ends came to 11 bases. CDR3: CSASGYYTEAFF. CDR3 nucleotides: TGCAGTGCCTCAGGGTACTACACTGAAGCTTTCTTT.

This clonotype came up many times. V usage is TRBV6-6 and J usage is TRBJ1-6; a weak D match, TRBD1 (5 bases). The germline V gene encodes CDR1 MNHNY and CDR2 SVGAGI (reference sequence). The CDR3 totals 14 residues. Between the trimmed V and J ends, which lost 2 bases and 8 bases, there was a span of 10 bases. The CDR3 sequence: CASSYETAYSPLHF. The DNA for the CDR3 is TGTGCCAGCAGTTACGAGACAGCGTATTCACCCCTCCACTTT.

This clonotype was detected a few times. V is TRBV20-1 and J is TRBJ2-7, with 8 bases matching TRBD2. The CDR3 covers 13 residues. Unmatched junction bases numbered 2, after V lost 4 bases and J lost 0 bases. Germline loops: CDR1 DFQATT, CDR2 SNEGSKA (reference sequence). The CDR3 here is CSAKSGGSYEQYF. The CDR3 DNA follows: TGCAGTGCTAAGAGCGGGGGCTCCTACGAGCAGTACTTC.

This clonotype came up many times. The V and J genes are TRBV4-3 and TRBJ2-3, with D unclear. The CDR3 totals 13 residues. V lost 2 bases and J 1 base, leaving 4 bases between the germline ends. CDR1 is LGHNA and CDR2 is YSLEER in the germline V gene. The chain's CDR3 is CASSQLGTDTQYF. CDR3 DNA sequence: TGCGCCAGCAGCCAACTAGGCACAGATACGCAGTATTTT.

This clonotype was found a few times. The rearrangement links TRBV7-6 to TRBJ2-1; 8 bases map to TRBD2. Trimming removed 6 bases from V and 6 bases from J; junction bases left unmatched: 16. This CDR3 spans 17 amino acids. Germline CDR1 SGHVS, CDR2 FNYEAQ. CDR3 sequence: CASSLPAGGTSGNEQFF. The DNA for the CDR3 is TGTGCCAGCAGTCTCCCTGCGGGGGGCACCTCTGGCAATGAGCAGTTCTTC.

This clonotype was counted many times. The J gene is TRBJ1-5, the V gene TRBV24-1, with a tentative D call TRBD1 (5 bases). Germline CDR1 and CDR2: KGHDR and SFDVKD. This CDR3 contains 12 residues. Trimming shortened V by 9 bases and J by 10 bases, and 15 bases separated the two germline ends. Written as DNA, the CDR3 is TGTGCCACCCGGGACGGCCGGGGACCCCAGCATTTT. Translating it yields CATRDGRGPQHF.

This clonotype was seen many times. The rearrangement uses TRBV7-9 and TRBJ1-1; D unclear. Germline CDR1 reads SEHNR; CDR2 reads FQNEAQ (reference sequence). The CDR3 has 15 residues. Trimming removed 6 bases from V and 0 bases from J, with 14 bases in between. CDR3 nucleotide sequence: TGTGCCAGCAGTGCTCGTGGGAGCTTGAACACTGAAGCTTTCTTT. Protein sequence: CASSARGSLNTEAFF.

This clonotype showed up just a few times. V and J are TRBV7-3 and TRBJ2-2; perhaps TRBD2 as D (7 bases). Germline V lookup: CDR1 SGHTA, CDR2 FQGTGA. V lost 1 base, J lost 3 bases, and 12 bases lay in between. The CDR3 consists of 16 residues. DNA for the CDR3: TGTGCCAGCAGCTTAAACGGGGGGCGTCACACCGGGGAGCTGTTTTTT. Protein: CASSLNGGRHTGELFF.

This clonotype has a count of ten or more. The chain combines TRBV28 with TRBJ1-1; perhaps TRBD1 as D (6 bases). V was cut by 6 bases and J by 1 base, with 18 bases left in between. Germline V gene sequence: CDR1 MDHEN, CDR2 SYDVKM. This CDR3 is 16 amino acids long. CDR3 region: CASSFTRLGQNTEAFF. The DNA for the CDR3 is TGTGCCAGCAGCTTTACGAGGTTGGGACAGAACACTGAAGCTTTCTTT. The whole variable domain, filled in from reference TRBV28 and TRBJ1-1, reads DVKVTQSSRYLVKRTGEKVFLECVQDMDHENMFWYRQDPGLGLRLIYFSYDVKMKEKGDIPEGYSVSREKKERFSLILESASTNQTSMYLCASSFTRLGQNTEAFFGQGTRLTVV.

CDR3 region: CASTQASWSPLHF. DNA of the CDR3: TGTGCCAGCACCCAAGCCTCTTGGTCACCCCTCCACTTT. The chain is built from TRBV6-2 or TRBV6-3 and TRBJ1-6; no definite D call. CDR3 size: 13 residues. V shed 7 bases and J shed 10 bases, with 14 bases lying between them. The V gene's germline CDR1 is MNHEY and CDR2 SVGEGT.

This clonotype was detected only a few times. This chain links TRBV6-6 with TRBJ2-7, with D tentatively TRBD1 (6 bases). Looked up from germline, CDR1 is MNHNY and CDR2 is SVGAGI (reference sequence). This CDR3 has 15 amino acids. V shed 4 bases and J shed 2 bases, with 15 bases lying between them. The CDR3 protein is CASSSKDSLTYEQYF. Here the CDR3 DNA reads TGTGCCAGCAGTTCCAAGGACAGCCTGACCTACGAGCAGTACTTC.

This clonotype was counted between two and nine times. The CDR3 DNA sequence: TGCGCCAGCAGCTTGCTTACTTCGACCTACGAGCAGTACTTC. Its translation: CASSLLTSTYEQYF. The chain links TRBV5-1 to TRBJ2-7; D unclear. Deletions cut 1 base from V and 2 bases from J, with 10 bases between. Germline V gives CDR1 SGHRS, CDR2 YFSETQ. The CDR3 totals 14 residues.

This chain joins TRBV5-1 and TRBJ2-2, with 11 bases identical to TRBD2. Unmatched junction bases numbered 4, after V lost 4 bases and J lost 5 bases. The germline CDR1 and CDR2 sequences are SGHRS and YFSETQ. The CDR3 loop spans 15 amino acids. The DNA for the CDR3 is TGCGCCAGCAGCGCAACTAGCGGGGGAACCGGGGAGCTGTTTTTT. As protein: CASSATSGGTGELFF.